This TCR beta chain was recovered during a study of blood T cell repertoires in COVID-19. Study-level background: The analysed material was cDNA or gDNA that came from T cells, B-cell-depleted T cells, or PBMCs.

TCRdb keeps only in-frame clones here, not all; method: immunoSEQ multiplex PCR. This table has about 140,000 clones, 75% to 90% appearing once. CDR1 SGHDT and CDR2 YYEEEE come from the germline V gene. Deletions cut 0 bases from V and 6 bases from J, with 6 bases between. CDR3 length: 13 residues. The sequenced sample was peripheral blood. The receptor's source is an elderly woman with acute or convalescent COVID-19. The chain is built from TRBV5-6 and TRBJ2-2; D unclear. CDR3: CASSLALAGELFF. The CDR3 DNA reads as TGTGCCAGCAGCTTGGCCCTAGCCGGGGAGCTGTTTTTT.